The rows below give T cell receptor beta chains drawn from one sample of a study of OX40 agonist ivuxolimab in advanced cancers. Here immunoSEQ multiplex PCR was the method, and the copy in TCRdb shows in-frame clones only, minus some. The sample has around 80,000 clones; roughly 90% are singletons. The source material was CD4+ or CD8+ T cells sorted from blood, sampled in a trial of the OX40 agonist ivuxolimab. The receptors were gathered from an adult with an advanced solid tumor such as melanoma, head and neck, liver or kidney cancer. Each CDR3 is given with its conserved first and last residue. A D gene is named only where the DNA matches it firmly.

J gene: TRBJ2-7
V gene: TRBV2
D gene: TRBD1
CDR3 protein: CASSDLRDRFNEQYF

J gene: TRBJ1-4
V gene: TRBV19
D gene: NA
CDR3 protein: CASSIEVRREKLFF

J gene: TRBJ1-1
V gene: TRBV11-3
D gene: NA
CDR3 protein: CASSFPRDGNTEAFF

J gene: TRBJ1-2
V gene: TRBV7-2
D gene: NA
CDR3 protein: CASRRDYGYTF

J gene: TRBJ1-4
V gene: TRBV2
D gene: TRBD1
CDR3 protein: CASSGQGAGEKLFF

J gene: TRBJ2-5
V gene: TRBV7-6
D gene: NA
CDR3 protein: CASSLVASFQETQYF

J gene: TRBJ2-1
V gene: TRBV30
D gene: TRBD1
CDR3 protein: CAWSVQGPAGQFF

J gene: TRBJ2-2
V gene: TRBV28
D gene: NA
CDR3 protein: CASSPGGRGSGELFF

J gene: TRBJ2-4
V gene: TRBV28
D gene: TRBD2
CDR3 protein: CASRGGTSGYKNIQYF

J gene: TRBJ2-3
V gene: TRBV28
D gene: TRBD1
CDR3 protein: CASRSTGIFATDTQYF

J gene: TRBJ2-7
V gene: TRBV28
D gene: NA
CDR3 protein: CASSSPAATSYEQYF

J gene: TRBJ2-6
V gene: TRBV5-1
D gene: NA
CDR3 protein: CASSAPLTGANVLTF

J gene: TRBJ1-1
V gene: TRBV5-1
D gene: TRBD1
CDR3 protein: CASSLLNRGTEAFF

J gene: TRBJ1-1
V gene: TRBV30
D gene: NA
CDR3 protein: CAWSIGSEAFF

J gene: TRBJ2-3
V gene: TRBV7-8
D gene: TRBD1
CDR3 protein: CASSVDRGGTDTQYF

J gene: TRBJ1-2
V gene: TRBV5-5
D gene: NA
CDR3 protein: CASSFLEAGYTF

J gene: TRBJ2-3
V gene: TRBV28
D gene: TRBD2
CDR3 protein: CASSPRLGGSITDTQYF

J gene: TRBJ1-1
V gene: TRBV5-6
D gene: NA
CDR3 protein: CASSLGGNTEAFF

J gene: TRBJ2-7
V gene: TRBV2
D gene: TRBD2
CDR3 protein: CASNLGGVGNEQYF

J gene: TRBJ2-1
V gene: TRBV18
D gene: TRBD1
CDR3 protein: CASSPKADRGGREQFF

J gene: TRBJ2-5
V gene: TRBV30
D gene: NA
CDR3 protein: CAAGAIEETQYF

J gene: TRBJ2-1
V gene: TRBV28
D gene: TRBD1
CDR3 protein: CASSFDLQGGDEQFF

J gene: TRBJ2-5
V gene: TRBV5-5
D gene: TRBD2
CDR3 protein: CASSLVGGGQETQYF

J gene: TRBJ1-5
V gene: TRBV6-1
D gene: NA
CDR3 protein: CASSEAETYSNQPQHF

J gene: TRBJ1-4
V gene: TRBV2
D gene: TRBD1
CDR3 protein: CASSPQGGREKLFF